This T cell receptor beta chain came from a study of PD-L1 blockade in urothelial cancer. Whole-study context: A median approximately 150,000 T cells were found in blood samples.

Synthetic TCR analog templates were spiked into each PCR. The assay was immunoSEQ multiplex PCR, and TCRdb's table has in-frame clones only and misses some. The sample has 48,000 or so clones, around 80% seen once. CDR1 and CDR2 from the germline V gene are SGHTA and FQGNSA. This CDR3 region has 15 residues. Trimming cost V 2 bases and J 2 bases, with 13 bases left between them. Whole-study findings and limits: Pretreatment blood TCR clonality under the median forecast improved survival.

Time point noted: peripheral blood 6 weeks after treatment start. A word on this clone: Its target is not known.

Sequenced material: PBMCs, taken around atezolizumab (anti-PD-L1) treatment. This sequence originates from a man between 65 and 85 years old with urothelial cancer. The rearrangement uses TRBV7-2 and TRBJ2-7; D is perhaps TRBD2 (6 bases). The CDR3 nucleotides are TGTGCCAGCAGCTTAAGTACTGCGGGACCCTACGAGCAGTACTTC. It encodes CASSLSTAGPYEQYF.